This entry lists 30 T cell receptor beta chains sequenced from one sample in a study of blood T cell repertoires in COVID-19. Sequencing used immunoSEQ multiplex PCR; TCRdb keeps in-frame clones, though not all of them. The repertoire has some 200,000 clones, 70% to 90% of them found once; the top ten carry 9.8%. Source material: peripheral blood. These TCRs come from a woman older than 75 with acute or convalescent COVID-19.

This rearrangement joins TRBV29-1 to TRBJ2-7, with 7 positions matching TRBD2. V lost 6 bases, J lost 5 bases, and 13 bases stayed unmatched. Germline loops: CDR1 SQVTM, CDR2 ANQGSEA. The CDR3 totals 14 residues. CDR3 in DNA: TGCAGCGTCCAAATCGGCAGCGGGGAAAACGAGCAGTACTTC. It specifies CSVQIGSGENEQYF.

The gene calls are TRBV9 and TRBJ1-5; 10 bases map to TRBD1. V shed 2 bases and J 7 bases; nucleotides not matched to a gene: 3. CDR3 size: 14 residues. Germline lookup yields CDR1 SGDLS and CDR2 YYNGEE. DNA for the CDR3: TGTGCCAGCAGCGTGGGACAGGGGATACAGCCCCAGCATTTT. It codes for CASSVGQGIQPQHF. Full variable domain (rest looked up from reference TRBV9 and TRBJ1-5): DSGVTQTPKHLITATGQRVTLRCSPRSGDLSVYWYQQSLDQGLQFLIQYYNGEERAKGNILERFSAQQFPDLHSELNLSSLELGDSALYFCASSVGQGIQPQHFGDGTRLSIL.

The gene calls are TRBV2 and TRBJ2-1; D might be TRBD2 (6 bases). The germline CDR1 and CDR2 sequences are SNHLY and FYNNEI. V lost 4 bases to trimming and J lost 16 bases, with 20 bases between them. The CDR3 contains 13 residues. DNA for the CDR3: TGTGCCAGCAGTGCGGCAAAGGGACTCCCAACCTTCTTC. This sequence encodes CASSAAKGLPTFF.

As for this clone: Different DNA sequences within this sample yield the same CDR3. The chain links TRBV5-6 to TRBJ1-6, with 10 bases lining up with TRBD1. Trimming took 0 bases from V and 9 from J; bases not matched to a gene: 0. This CDR3 has 14 amino acids. Per the germline V gene, CDR1 is SGHDT and CDR2 is YYEEEE. The CDR3 DNA reads as TGTGCCAGCAGCTTGGGGGACAGGGGTTCACCCCTCCACTTT. This encodes CASSLGDRGSPLHF.

The chain joins TRBV7-2 to TRBJ1-2; TRBD1 aligns across 10 bases. Per germline, CDR1 SGHTA and CDR2 FQGNSA. V trimming: 5 bases; J trimming: 7 bases; junction bases outside the gene matches: 13. The CDR3 runs 16 residues. CDR3 coding DNA: TGTGCCAGCAGCATCGTAACCCCGGGACAGGGGTCTGGCTACACCTTC. Translated: CASSIVTPGQGSGYTF. Full variable domain (remainder filled in from reference TRBV7-2 and TRBJ1-2): GAGVSQSPSNKVTEKGKDVELRCDPISGHTALYWYRQSLGQGLEFLIYFQGNSAPDKSGLPSDRFSAERTGGSVSTLTIQRTQQEDSAVYLCASSIVTPGQGSGYTFGSGTRLTVV.

This chain uses TRBV10-1 with TRBJ2-3; D call uncertain. The CDR3 sequence is 14 residues long. The germline V and J ends were trimmed by 3 bases and 0 bases, with 7 bases remaining between them. From germline, CDR1 is WNHNN and CDR2 SYGVQD (reference sequence). CDR3 sequence (DNA): TGCGCCAGCAGTGATCAGATTAGCACAGATACGCAGTATTTT. Translated: CASSDQISTDTQYF.

The chain joins TRBV19 to TRBJ1-5, with a possible D match to TRBD1 (5 bases). This CDR3 spans 17 amino acids. The V gene lost 6 bases and the J gene lost 0 bases, with 18 bases spanning the gap. CDR1 is LNHDA, CDR2 SQIVND, per germline (reference sequence). The CDR3 region is CASSDSNQGDSNQPQHF. CDR3 sequence (DNA): TGTGCCAGTAGCGATAGTAATCAGGGCGATAGCAATCAGCCCCAGCATTTT.

The chain carries TRBV15 and TRBJ2-1; TRBD2 is a possible D gene (6 bases). The V end was cut by 5 bases, the J end by 7 bases, with 15 bases between. The CDR3 has 14 amino acids. In germline, CDR1 is LNHNV, CDR2 YYDKDF (reference sequence). The CDR3, as DNA: TGTGCCACCAGCGCCGGGGGAGTGCGGAATGAGCAGTTCTTC. Translated, it gives CATSAGGVRNEQFF.

The chain joins TRBV9 to TRBJ2-2; TRBD1 matches at 11 bases. The ends lost 2 bases at V and 5 bases at J; junction bases unmatched: 2. Germline V CDR1 and CDR2: SGDLS, YYNGEE. The CDR3 length is 15 residues. As DNA, the CDR3 is TGTGCCAGCAGCGTCGGGACAGGGGGTACCGGGGAGCTGTTTTTT. It yields the protein CASSVGTGGTGELFF.

The chain recombines TRBV7-9 with TRBJ2-6; 7 bases line up with TRBD2. The germline V gene encodes CDR1 SEHNR and CDR2 FQNEAQ (reference sequence). The CDR3 extends over 18 amino acids. Trimming removed 1 base from V and 0 bases from J; junction bases left unmatched: 6. For the CDR3, the DNA is TGTGCCAGCAGCTTAGTTGTGGGAGGGACCTCTGGGGCCAACGTCCTGACTTTC. Encoded protein: CASSLVVGGTSGANVLTF.

The chain has TRBV19 and TRBJ2-7; 16 bases are a match to TRBD2. CDR3 length: 16 residues. With 3 bases clipped from V and 2 bases from J, the junction kept 1 base outside the gene matches. From germline, CDR1 is LNHDA and CDR2 SQIVND (reference sequence). The CDR3 loop is CASSMGLAGGTYEQYF. Here the CDR3 DNA reads TGTGCCAGTAGTATGGGACTAGCGGGGGGGACCTACGAGCAGTACTTC.

This chain connects TRBV29-1 to TRBJ2-5, with 11 bases matching TRBD1. Germline-derived CDR1 and CDR2 are SQVTM and ANQGSEA. V was pared by 6 bases and J by 5 bases, with 11 bases of the junction left unmatched. The CDR3 sequence is 15 residues long. The CDR3 nucleotides are TGCAGCGTGGCCCGGACAGGGGGCGCCGGGGAGACCCAGTACTTC. This encodes CSVARTGGAGETQYF.

The J gene is TRBJ1-1, the V gene TRBV6-5; TRBD1 matches at 8 bases. The CDR3 extends over 15 amino acids. Germline CDR1 MNHEY, CDR2 SVGAGI. V gave up 7 bases and J gave up 6 bases; unmatched junction bases: 13. The CDR3 DNA follows: TGTGCCAGCAACCGGCAGGGGGCCGCGACGCCTGAAGCTTTCTTT. This translates into CASNRQGAATPEAFF.

The chain couples TRBV12-3 or TRBV12-4 to TRBJ1-2; TRBD1 aligns across 7 bases. V shed 6 bases, J shed 5 bases, and the junction held 6 bases outside the gene matches. The CDR3 covers 13 residues. The CDR3 DNA sequence: TGTGCCAGCAGCCAGACAGGGCATTATGGCTACACCTTC. It yields the protein CASSQTGHYGYTF.

Comments on this clone: The same CDR3 is also encoded by other DNA sequences in this sample. The V call is TRBV7-2, the J call TRBJ2-1, with 10 nucleotides matching TRBD2. The CDR3 loop spans 15 amino acids. Germline CDR1 SGHTA, CDR2 FQGNSA. J was trimmed by 3 bases and V by 1 base; bases with no gene match: 0. CDR3 sequence (DNA): TGTGCCAGCAGCTTAGGGACTAGCGGCTACAATGAGCAGTTCTTC. Translated, it gives CASSLGTSGYNEQFF.

This chain links TRBV9 with TRBJ2-5, with D possibly matching TRBD1 (6 bases). The CDR3 length is 16 residues. The germline gives CDR1 SGDLS, CDR2 YYNGEE. V lost 0 bases and J lost 1, with 13 bases in between. CDR3 sequence (DNA): TGTGCCAGCAGCGTAGGTATTGGACAGCTCCAAGAGACCCAGTACTTC. Translated, it gives CASSVGIGQLQETQYF.

V gene TRBV9 combines with J gene TRBJ2-1; 14 bases fit TRBD2. CDR3 length: 16 amino acids. Trimming cost V 3 bases and J 8 bases; bases outside gene matches: 7. CDR1 is SGDLS and CDR2 is YYNGEE in the germline V gene. CDR3 coding DNA: TGTGCCAGCAGCGCCGGGACTAGCGGGAGTTTCCATGAGCAGTTCTTC. It yields the protein CASSAGTSGSFHEQFF.

V usage is TRBV5-5 and J usage is TRBJ1-4, with 9 positions matching TRBD1. The CDR3 loop spans 17 amino acids. V trimming: 4 bases; J trimming: 6 bases; junction bases outside the gene matches: 13. Germline CDR1 is SGHKS and CDR2 is YYEKEE (reference sequence). The CDR3 bases are TGTGCCAGCAGCCGATCCCCCGGGACAGGGAGCGATGAAAAACTGTTTTTT. It translates to CASSRSPGTGSDEKLFF. The full variable domain, with the rest looked up from reference TRBV5-5 and TRBJ1-4, is DAGVTQSPTHLIKTRGQQVTLRCSPISGHKSVSWYQQVLGQGPQFIFQYYEKEERGRGNFPDRFSARQFPNYSSELNVNALLLGDSALYLCASSRSPGTGSDEKLFFGSGTQLSVL.

The chain links TRBV7-9 to TRBJ1-6, with D possibly TRBD1 on 6 matching bases. This CDR3 comprises 17 residues. With 3 bases removed from V and 5 bases from J, the gap between germline ends came to 17 bases. Per germline, CDR1 SEHNR and CDR2 FQNEAQ (reference sequence). The CDR3, as DNA: TGTGCCAGCAGCTTCTATTACGGGACATCCGATAATTCACCCCTCCACTTT. Translated: CASSFYYGTSDNSPLHF.

The V gene is TRBV18, the J gene TRBJ2-3; 9 bases align to TRBD1. The germline V gene encodes CDR1 KGHSH and CDR2 LQKENI. This CDR3 is built from 17 residues. Trimming at V came to 6 bases and at J to 5 bases, leaving 15 bases not matched to a gene. The CDR3 is CASSLSRGQGKGDTQYF. The CDR3 DNA follows: TGTGCCAGCTCCCTATCGAGGGGACAGGGAAAGGGAGATACGCAGTATTTT.

To note about this clone: This may be a read error, as it is one base from a much larger clone. V gene TRBV6-2 or TRBV6-3 combines with J gene TRBJ2-3; no firm D call. V was cut by 4 bases and J by 5 bases, with 4 bases left in between. CDR1 and CDR2 from the germline V gene are MNHEY and SVGEGT. The CDR3 sequence is 11 residues long. This CDR3 is CASSWLDTQYF. Here the CDR3 DNA reads TGTGCCAGCAGTTGGCTAGATACGCAGTATTTT.

This clone is a singleton in its sample. V usage is TRBV10-3 and J usage is TRBJ1-1, with TRBD1 identical over 11 bases. This CDR3 is built from 13 residues. Germline V gene data show CDR1 as ENHRY and CDR2 as SYGVKD. V trimming: 9 bases; J trimming: 5 bases; junction bases outside the gene matches: 5. This CDR3 reads CAIRTGGGTEAFF. The CDR3 DNA sequence: TGTGCCATTCGGACAGGGGGCGGGACTGAAGCTTTCTTT.

The rearrangement links TRBV19 to TRBJ2-7; 10 bases map to TRBD1. Germline lookup yields CDR1 LNHDA and CDR2 SQIVND (reference sequence). The V and J ends lost 4 bases and 2 bases, in that order; junction bases with no gene match: 2. The CDR3 runs to 14 residues. CDR3 coding DNA: TGTGCCAGTAGTACCGGGACAGGGGCCTACGAGCAGTACTTC. Its translation is CASSTGTGAYEQYF.

V and J are TRBV19 and TRBJ1-1, with D maybe TRBD1 (5 bases). Trimming removed 5 bases from V and 8 bases from J, with 21 bases in between. This CDR3 is 15 amino acids long. Looked up from germline, CDR1 is LNHDA and CDR2 is SQIVND (reference sequence). The CDR3 DNA reads TGTGCCAGTAGTCTTCTGGGGGGGGATAGGTGGGAAGCTTTCTTT. Encoded protein: CASSLLGGDRWEAFF. The full variable domain, in which reference TRBV19 and TRBJ1-1 provide the parts outside the CDR3, is DGGITQSPKYLFRKEGQNVTLSCEQNLNHDAMYWYRQDPGQGLRLIYYSQIVNDFQKGDIAEGYSVSREKKESFPLTVTSAQKNPTAFYLCASSLLGGDRWEAFFGQGTRLTVV.

The V call is TRBV19, the J call TRBJ1-4; D may be TRBD1 (5 bases). The V and J ends lost 8 bases and 0 bases respectively, with 10 bases between them. The CDR3 runs to 14 residues. In germline, CDR1 is LNHDA, CDR2 SQIVND (reference sequence). CDR3 bases: TGTGCCAGTGCCAGGGCCCCAACTAATGAAAAACTGTTTTTT. As protein: CASARAPTNEKLFF.

This chain joins TRBV7-6 and TRBJ2-7, with 8 bases matching TRBD1. Per the germline V gene, CDR1 is SGHVS and CDR2 is FNYEAQ. The CDR3 covers 18 residues. The J segment lost 4 bases and the V segment lost 5 bases, leaving 19 bases of the junction unmatched. Here the CDR3 reads CASSRGVSGGEGRYEQYF. Here the CDR3 DNA reads TGTGCCAGCAGCCGAGGCGTATCAGGGGGCGAGGGTCGTTACGAGCAGTACTTC.

This chain links TRBV7-2 with TRBJ1-2; D gene ambiguous. CDR3 length equals 11 residues. The ends were cut back, 2 bases at V and 6 bases at J, with 4 bases in the middle. Germline V gene data show CDR1 as SGHTA and CDR2 as FQGNSA. In DNA, the CDR3 is TGTGCCAGCAGCTTACGGGATGGCTACACCTTC. The encoded protein is CASSLRDGYTF.

The chain has TRBV27 and TRBJ1-6, with D possibly matching TRBD1 (5 bases). V was shortened by 6 bases and J by 0 bases, with 12 bases between the two germline ends. CDR3 size: 16 residues. CDR1 MNHEY and CDR2 SMNVEV come from the germline V gene (reference sequence). The CDR3 loop is CASSPRVSSYNSPLHF. The CDR3 DNA reads as TGTGCCAGCAGCCCCAGGGTGAGCTCCTATAATTCACCCCTCCACTTT.

The chain uses TRBV6-5 and TRBJ1-1; no firm D call. CDR3 length: 13 residues. V dropped 5 bases and J dropped 1 base, with 8 bases sitting between them. Germline V gene sequence: CDR1 MNHEY, CDR2 SVGAGI. The CDR3: CASSNLRNTEAFF. CDR3 coding DNA: TGTGCCAGCAGTAACCTTAGGAACACTGAAGCTTTCTTT.

The chain carries TRBV11-3 and TRBJ2-3; TRBD2 aligns across 9 bases. Losses at the gene ends were 3 bases for V and 4 bases for J; bases not matched to a gene: 5. This CDR3 contains 15 residues. From germline, CDR1 is SGHNT and CDR2 YENEEA. This chain's CDR3 is CASSFHAGGPDTQYF. DNA for the CDR3: TGTGCCAGCAGCTTTCACGCGGGAGGGCCAGATACGCAGTATTTT.